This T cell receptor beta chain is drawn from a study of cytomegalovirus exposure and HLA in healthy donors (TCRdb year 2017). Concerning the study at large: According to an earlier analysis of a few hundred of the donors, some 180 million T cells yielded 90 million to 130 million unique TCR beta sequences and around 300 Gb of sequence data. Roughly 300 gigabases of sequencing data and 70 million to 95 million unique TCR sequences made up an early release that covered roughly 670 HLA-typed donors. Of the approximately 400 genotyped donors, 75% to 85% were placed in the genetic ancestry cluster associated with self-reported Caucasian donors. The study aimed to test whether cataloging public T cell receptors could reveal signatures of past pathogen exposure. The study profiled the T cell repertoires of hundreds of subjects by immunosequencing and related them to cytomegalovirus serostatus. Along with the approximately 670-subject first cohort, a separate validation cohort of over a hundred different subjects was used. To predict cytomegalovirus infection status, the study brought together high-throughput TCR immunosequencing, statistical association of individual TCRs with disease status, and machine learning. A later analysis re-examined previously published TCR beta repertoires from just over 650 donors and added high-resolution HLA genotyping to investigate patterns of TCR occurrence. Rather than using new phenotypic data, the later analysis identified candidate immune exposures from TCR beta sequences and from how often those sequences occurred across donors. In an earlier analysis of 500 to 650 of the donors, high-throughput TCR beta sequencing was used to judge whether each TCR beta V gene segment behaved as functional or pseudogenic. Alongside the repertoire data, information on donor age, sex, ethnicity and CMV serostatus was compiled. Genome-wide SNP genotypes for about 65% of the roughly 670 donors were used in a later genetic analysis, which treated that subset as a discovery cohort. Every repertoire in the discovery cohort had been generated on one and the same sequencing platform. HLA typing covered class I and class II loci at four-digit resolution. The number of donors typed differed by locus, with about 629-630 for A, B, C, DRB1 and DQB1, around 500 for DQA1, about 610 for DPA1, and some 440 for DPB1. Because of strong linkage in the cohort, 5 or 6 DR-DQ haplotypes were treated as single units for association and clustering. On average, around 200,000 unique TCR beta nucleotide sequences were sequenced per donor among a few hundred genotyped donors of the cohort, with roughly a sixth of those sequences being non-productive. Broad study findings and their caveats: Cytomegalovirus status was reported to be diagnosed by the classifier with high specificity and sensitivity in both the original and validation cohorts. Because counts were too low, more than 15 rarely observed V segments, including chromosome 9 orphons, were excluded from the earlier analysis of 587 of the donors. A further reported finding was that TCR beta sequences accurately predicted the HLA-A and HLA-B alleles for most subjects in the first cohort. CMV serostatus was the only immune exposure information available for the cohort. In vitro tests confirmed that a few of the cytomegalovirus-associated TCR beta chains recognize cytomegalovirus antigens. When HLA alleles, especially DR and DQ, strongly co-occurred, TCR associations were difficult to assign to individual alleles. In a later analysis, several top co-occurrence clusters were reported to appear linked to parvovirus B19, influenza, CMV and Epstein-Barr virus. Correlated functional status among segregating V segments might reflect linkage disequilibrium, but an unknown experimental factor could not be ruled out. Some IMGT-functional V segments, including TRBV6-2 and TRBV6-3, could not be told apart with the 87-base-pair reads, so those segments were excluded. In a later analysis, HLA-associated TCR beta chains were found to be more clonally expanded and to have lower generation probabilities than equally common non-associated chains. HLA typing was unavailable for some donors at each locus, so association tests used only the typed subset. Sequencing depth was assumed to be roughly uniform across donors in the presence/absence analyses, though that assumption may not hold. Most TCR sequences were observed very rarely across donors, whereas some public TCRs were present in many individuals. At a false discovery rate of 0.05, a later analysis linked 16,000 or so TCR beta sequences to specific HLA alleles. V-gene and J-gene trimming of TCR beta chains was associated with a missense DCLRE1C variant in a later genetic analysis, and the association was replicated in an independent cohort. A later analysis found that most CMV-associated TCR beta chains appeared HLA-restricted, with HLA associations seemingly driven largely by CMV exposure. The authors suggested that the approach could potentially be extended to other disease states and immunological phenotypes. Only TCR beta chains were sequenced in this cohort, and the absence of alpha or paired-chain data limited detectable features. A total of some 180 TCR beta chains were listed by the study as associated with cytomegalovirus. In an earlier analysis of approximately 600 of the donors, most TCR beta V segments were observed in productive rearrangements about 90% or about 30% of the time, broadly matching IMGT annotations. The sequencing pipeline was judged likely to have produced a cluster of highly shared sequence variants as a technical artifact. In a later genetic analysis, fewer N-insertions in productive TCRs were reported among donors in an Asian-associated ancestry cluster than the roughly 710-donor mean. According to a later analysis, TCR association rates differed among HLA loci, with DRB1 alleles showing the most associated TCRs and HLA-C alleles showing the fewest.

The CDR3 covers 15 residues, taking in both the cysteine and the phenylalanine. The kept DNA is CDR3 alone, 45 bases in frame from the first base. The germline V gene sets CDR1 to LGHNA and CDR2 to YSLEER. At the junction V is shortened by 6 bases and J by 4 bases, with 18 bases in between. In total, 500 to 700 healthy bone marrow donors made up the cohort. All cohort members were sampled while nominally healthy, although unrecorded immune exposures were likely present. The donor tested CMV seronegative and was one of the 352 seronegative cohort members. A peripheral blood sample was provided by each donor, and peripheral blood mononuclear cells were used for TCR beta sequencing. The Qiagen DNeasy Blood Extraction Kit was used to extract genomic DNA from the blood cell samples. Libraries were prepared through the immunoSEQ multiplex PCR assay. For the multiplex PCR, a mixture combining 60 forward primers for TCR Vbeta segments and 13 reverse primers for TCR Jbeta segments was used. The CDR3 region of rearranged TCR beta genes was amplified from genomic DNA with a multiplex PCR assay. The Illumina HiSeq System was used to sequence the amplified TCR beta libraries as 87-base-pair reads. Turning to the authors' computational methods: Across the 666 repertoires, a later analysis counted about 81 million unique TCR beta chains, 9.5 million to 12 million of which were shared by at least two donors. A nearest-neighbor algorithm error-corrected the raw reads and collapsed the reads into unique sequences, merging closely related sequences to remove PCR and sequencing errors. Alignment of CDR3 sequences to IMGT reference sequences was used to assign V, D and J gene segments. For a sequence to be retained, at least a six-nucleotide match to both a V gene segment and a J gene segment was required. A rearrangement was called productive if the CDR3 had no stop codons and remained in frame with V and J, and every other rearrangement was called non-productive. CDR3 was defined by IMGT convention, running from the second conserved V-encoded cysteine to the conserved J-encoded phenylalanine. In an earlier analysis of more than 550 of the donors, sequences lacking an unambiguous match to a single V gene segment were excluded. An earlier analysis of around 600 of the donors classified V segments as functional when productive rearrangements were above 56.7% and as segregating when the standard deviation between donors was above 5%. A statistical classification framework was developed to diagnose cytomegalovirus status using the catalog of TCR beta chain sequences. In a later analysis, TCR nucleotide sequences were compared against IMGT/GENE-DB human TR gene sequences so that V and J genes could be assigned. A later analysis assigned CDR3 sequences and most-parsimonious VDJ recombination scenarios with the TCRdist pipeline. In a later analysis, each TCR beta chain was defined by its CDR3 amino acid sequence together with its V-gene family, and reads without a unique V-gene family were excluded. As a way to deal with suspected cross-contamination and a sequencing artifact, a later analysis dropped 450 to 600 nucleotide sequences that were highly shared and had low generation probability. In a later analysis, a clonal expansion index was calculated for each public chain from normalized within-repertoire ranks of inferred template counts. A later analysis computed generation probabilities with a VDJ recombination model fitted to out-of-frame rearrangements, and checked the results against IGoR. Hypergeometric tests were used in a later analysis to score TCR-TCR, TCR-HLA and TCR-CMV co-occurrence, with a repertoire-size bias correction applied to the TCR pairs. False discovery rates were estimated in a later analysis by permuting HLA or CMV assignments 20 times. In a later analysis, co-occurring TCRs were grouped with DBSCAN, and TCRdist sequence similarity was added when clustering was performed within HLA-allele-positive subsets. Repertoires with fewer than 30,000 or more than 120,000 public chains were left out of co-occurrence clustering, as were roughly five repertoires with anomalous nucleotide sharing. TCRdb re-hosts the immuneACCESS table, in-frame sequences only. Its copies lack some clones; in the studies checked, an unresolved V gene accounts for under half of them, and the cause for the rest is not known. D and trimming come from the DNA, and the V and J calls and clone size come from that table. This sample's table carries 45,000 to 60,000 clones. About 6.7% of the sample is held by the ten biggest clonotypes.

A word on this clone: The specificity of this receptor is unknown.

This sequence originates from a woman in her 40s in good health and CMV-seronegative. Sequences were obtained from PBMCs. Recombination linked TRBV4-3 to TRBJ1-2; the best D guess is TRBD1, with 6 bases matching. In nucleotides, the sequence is TGCGCCAGCAGAAATGACAGGTGGGGTATCTATGGCTACACCTTC. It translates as CASRNDRWGIYGYTF.